This passage covers 2 T cell receptor beta chains from one sample sequenced in a study of cytomegalovirus exposure and HLA in healthy donors. The PCR used 60 Vbeta and 13 Jbeta primers. Generated by immunoSEQ multiplex PCR, the TCRdb table keeps only in-frame clones and is missing some. The sample shows 100,000 to 150,000 clones, 70% to 80% of them seen only once. The sequenced sample was PBMCs. Every receptor here comes from a human donor in good health.

J is TRBJ1-5 and V is TRBV27, with D uncertain. The CDR3 spans 13 residues. The germline CDR1 and CDR2 sequences are MNHEY and SMNVEV (reference sequence). Trimming cost V 3 bases and J 9 bases, with 12 bases left between them. In DNA form, the CDR3 reads TGTGCCAGCAGTTTCGGCAGGCAAACGCCCCAGCATTTT. This encodes CASSFGRQTPQHF.

The genes are TRBV9 and TRBJ1-6; unclear D gene. CDR3 length: 17 amino acids. The V end lost 0 bases, the J end lost 6 bases, and 16 bases lay between the germline ends. Germline assignment: CDR1 SGDLS and CDR2 YYNGEE. For the CDR3, the DNA is TGTGCCAGCAGCGTAGCGCCAGCTCCCTCGGGTAATTCACCCCTCCACTTT. Amino acid sequence: CASSVAPAPSGNSPLHF.